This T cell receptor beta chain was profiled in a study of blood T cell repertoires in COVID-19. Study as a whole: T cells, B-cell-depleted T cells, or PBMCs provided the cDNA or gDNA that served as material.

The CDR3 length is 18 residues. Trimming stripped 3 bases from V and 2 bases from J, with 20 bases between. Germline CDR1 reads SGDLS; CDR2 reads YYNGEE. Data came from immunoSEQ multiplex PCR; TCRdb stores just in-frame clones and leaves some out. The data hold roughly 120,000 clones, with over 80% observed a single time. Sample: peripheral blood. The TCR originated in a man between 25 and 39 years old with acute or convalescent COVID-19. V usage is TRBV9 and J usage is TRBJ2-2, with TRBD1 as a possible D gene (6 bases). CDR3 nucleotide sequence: TGTGCCAGCAGCGAGGGCCCGACCGGGACACCAAACACCGGGGAGCTGTTTTTT. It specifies CASSEGPTGTPNTGELFF.